This record concerns one T cell receptor beta chain sequence. Authors' methods: From reference gene primer amplification, estimates of nucleated cell counts were derived. This table comes from immunoSEQ multiplex PCR, and its TCRdb copy is limited to in-frame clones, with some not included. The DNA was the basis for D and trimming; V, J and clone size are from that table. The sample includes 250,000 to 300,000 clones, 83% of them seen just once. These data originate in a study of blood T cell repertoires in COVID-19. Study-wide background: T cells, B-cell-depleted T cells, or PBMCs provided the cDNA or gDNA that served as material.

The specimen sequenced was peripheral blood. The receptor was derived from a man of 80 years or more with acute or convalescent COVID-19.

The CDR3 loop is CASSPSWGGGYNEQFF. The CDR3 DNA reads as TGTGCCAGCAGCCCCAGTTGGGGCGGGGGTTACAATGAGCAGTTCTTC. The chain carries TRBV7-6 and TRBJ2-1; 7 bases agree with TRBD2. The CDR3 consists of 16 residues. The V gene end was trimmed by 5 bases and the J gene end by 4 bases; junction bases not matched to a gene: 11. The germline gives CDR1 SGHVS, CDR2 FNYEAQ.